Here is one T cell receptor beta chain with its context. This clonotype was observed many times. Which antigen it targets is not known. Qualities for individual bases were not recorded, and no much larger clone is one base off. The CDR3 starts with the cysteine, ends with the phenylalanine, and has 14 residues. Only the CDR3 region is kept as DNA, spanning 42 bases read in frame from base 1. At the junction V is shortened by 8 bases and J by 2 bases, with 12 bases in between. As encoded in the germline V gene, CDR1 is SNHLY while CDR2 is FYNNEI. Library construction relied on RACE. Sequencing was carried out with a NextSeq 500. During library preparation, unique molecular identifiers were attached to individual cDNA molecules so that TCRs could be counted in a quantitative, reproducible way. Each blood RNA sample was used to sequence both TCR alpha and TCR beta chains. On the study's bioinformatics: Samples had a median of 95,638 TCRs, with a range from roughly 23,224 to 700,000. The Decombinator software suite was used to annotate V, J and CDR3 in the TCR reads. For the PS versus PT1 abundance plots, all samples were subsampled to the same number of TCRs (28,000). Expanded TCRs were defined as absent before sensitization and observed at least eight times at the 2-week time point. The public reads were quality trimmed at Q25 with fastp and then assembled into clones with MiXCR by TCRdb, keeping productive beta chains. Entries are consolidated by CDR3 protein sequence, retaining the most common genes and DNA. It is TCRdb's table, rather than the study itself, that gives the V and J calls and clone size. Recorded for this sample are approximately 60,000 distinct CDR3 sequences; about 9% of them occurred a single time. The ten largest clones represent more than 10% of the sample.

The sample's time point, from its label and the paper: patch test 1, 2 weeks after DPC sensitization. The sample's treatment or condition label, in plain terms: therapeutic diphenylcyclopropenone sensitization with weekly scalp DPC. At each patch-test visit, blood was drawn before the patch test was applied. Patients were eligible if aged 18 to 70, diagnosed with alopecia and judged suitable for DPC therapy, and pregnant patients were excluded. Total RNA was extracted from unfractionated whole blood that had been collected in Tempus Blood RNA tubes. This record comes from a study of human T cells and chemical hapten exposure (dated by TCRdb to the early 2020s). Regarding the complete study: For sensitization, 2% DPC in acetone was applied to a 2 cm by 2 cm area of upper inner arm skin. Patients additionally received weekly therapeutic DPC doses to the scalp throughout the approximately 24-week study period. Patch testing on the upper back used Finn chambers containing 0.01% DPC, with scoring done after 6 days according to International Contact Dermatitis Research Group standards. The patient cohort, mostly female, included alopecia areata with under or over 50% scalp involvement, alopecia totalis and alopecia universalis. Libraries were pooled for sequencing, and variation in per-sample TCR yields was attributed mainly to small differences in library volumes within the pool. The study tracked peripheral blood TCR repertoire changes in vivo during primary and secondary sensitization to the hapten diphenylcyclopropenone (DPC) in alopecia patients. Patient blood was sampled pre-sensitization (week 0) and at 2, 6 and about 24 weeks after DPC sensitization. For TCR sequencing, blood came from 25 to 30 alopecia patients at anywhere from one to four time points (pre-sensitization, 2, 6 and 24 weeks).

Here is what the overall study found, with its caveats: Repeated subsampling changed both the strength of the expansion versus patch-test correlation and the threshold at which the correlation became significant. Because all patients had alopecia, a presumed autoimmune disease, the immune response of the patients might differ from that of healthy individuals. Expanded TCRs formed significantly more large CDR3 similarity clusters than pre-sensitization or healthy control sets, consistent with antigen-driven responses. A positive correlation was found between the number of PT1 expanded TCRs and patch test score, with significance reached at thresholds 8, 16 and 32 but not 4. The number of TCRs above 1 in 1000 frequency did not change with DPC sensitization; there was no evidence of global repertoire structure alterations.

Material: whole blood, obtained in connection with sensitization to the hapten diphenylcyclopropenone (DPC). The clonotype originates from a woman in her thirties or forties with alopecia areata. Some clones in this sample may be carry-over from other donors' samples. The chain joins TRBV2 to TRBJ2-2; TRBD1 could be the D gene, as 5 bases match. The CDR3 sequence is CASLLQANTGELFF. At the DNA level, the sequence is TGTGCCAGCTTATTACAGGCAAACACCGGGGAGCTGTTTTTT.